Sequencing of this T cell receptor beta chain was carried out in a study of CD8+CD57+ T cells in acquired aplastic anemia. Study context: The DNA of sorted CD4+ and CD8+ cells averaged roughly 3.2 ug.

Researchers used genomic DNA as the template to profile TCR beta VDJ and CDR3. TCRdb re-analysed the reads in MiXCR, keeping a single row per CDR3 protein. Of around 250,000 distinct CDR3 sequences in the sample, approximately 82% were seen once. An expansion of CD8+CD57+ cells by flow cytometry had been shown in patients chosen for sequencing. This CDR3 contains 15 residues. V lost 5 bases and J lost 3, with 17 bases in between. The germline V gene encodes CDR1 SGHTA and CDR2 FQGTGA. The sample was sorted CD4+, CD8+, or CD8+CD57+ T cells (not recorded which) from PBMCs. V gene TRBV7-3 combines with J gene TRBJ2-7, with D possibly being TRBD2 (5 bases). The TCR comes from a human donor with aplastic anemia. As DNA, the CDR3 is TGTGCCAGCAGCGTAGGGTCAGCGGCGGACTACGAGCAGTACTTC. Translation gives CASSVGSAADYEQYF.